The present entry profiles one T cell receptor (beta chain) with its context. Its antigen remains unknown. Following autologous stem cell transplantation, relapse occurred in every patient, and exposure to brentuximab vedotin varied. The data stem from a study of PD-1 blockade in classical Hodgkin lymphoma. Overall study: Intravenous infusions of nivolumab 3 mg/kg reached patients every 2 weeks. Notes on the study in general: The diversity seen at baseline in complete responders resembled that of newly diagnosed patients.

Germline loops: CDR1 KGHSH, CDR2 LQKENI. The CDR3 extends over 16 amino acids. The V end was cut by 2 bases, the J end by 7 bases, with 18 bases between. Assay: immunoSEQ multiplex PCR; the TCRdb copy retains only in-frame clones and omits some. Altogether about 7,000 clones are present, around four fifths being singletons, with the ten largest covering less than 40%. The sequence came from a human donor with classical Hodgkin lymphoma. The rearrangement uses TRBV18 and TRBJ1-5; tentatively, D is TRBD1 (5 bases). Sequences were derived from peripheral blood mononuclear cells (PBMCs), sampled at baseline. CDR3 DNA sequence: TGTGCCAGCTCACCAGTTCCAGGGCCCCTGGGGCAGCCCCAGCATTTT. Its protein is CASSPVPGPLGQPQHF.